The table lists the clone carrying this T cell receptor beta chain with a few counts. As yet, its antigen is unknown. This sample's treatment: roughly ten-day PBMC culture with coronavirus spike peptide pools or control peptides (ViraFEST assay). The unexposed donor's CD4+ T cells were collected before the COVID-19 pandemic (2011-2018). Four cold-coronavirus spikes and SARS-CoV-2 S/N served to probe CD4+ T cells taken from unexposed donors, cells permitting. This sample was included in a study of vaccination and CD4 T cells after COVID-19. About the study: Six males and four females, two of them Hispanic, were enrolled as convalescents. Cells received overlapping spike peptides from SARS-CoV-2, HCoV-NL63, HCoV-OC43 and HCoV-229E as stimulation. Either a CEFX pool, an HIV-1 Nef pool, or no peptide was added to control cultures.

The CDR3 sequence is 14 residues long. Germline V gives CDR1 SEHNR, CDR2 FQNEAQ (reference sequence). V gave up 4 bases and J gave up 4 bases; unmatched junction bases: 6. At the Johns Hopkins FTIC core, DNA taken from cultured CD4+ T cells was sequenced by way of the Oncomine TCR Beta short-read assay. The genomic DNA was obtained from cultured CD4+ T cells by extraction with the QIAamp micro DNA kit. TCRdb reprocessed the PCR reads with MiXCR, giving one entry per CDR3 protein. The repertoire consists of 9,000 to 10,000 distinct CDR3 sequences, with roughly 36% occurring once and the leading ten covering just over 15%.

The sample was CD4+ T cells from blood, cultured in vitro. V and J are TRBV7-9 and TRBJ2-5, with TRBD1 identical over 7 bases. The clonotype comes from a human donor in good health. The CDR3 DNA reads as TGTGCCAGCAGCTCACAAAGGGGGCTAGAGACCCAGTACTTC. Protein product: CASSSQRGLETQYF.